The 29 T cell receptor beta chains in this list originate from one sample, sequenced in a study of T cell repertoires in cytomegalovirus infection. A single record per CDR3 protein comes from TCRdb applying MiXCR to the reads. The top ten hold roughly 10% of the sample, which has approximately 500,000 distinct CDR3 sequences, about 10% seen once. The sequenced sample consisted of PBMCs. These TCRs come from a human donor in good health (CMV status not recorded). Some clones in this sample may be carry-over from other donors' samples.

In this sample, this clonotype turned up many times. The CDR3, as DNA: TGTGCCAGCAGTGAAGGTAGCGGGGGGATCAATGAGCAGTTCTTC. Its translation is CASSEGSGGINEQFF. The chain carries TRBV2 and TRBJ2-1; TRBD2 matches at 10 bases. Looked up from germline, CDR1 is SNHLY and CDR2 is FYNNEI. CDR3 size: 15 residues. After removal of 1 base from V and 6 bases from J, the junction contained 3 bases not matched to a gene.

In its sample, this clonotype was seen many times. V and J are TRBV25-1 and TRBJ2-7; 7 bases map to TRBD1. Germline lookup yields CDR1 MGHDK and CDR2 SYGVNS. The CDR3 sequence is 12 residues long. The V segment lost 10 bases and the J segment 3 bases; nucleotides outside the gene matches: 6. The CDR3 bases are TGTGCCACCCGACAGGGAAACTACGAGCAGTACTTC. This translates into CATRQGNYEQYF.

At least ten counts were recorded for this clonotype. The chain couples TRBV7-9 to TRBJ2-3, with 9 bases that match TRBD2. The CDR3 has 15 residues. Germline V CDR1 and CDR2: SEHNR, FQNEAQ (reference sequence). V shed 10 bases, J shed 1 base, and the junction held 9 bases outside the gene matches. The CDR3 loop is CATSSLAGGTDTQYF. The CDR3 region has the DNA TGTGCCACCTCAAGTTTAGCGGGGGGCACAGATACGCAGTATTTT.

Many counts were recorded for this clonotype. As DNA, the CDR3 is TGTGCCAGCAGCTCTTGGGGGGCTAATGAAAAACTGTTTTTT. It yields the protein CASSSWGANEKLFF. The chain combines TRBV5-6 with TRBJ1-4, with D maybe TRBD1 (5 bases). Trimming left V 3 bases short and J 3 bases short, with 9 bases between. The CDR3 has 14 residues. The V gene's germline CDR1 is SGHDT and CDR2 YYEEEE.

This clonotype was counted at least ten times. V usage is TRBV20-1 and J usage is TRBJ2-7, with D perhaps TRBD2 (5 bases). Germline V gene sequence: CDR1 DFQATT, CDR2 SNEGSKA (reference sequence). This CDR3 contains 14 residues. Trimming removed 1 base from V and 3 bases from J, with 13 bases in between. CDR3 sequence: CSARASAGLYEQYF. DNA of the CDR3: TGCAGTGCTAGAGCCTCTGCGGGCCTCTACGAGCAGTACTTC.

Regarding this clonotype: A much larger clone lies one base from this, so it may be a read error. This rearrangement joins TRBV24-1 to TRBJ2-3, with 11 bases fitting TRBD1. The CDR3 totals 16 residues. The V segment lost 5 bases and the J segment 5 bases; nucleotides outside the gene matches: 8. Looked up from germline, CDR1 is KGHDR and CDR2 is SFDVKD. The CDR3 region is CATSGPGQGDRDTQYF. The CDR3 nucleotides are TGTGCCACCAGTGGCCCGGGACAGGGGGATAGAGATACGCAGTATTTT.

This clonotype was detected many times. This chain joins TRBV30 and TRBJ1-5; D is undetermined. The germline V and J ends were trimmed by 1 base and 5 bases, with 9 bases remaining between them. The CDR3 is 13 residues long. Germline V gives CDR1 GTSNPN, CDR2 SVGIG (reference sequence). For the CDR3, the DNA is TGTGCCTGGAGTGGAGACGCAGATCAGCCCCAGCATTTT. The encoded protein is CAWSGDADQPQHF.

The chain's CDR3 is CASSPEGSYNEQFF. CDR3 DNA sequence: TGTGCCAGCTCACCGGAGGGCTCCTACAATGAGCAGTTCTTC. V and J are TRBV18 and TRBJ2-1, with D perhaps TRBD2 (6 bases). V lost 3 bases and J 0 bases, leaving 6 bases between the germline ends. Germline V CDR1 and CDR2: KGHSH, LQKENI. The CDR3 totals 14 residues.

This chain links TRBV11-2 with TRBJ2-7; 14 bases align to TRBD2. Germline CDR1 reads SGHAT; CDR2 reads FQNNGV. The CDR3 spans 16 residues. J was trimmed by 5 bases and V by 6 bases; bases with no gene match: 9. The CDR3 coding sequence is TGTGCCAGCAGATCCGGGACTAGCGGGAGTTTCGACGAGCAGTACTTC. Residues: CASRSGTSGSFDEQYF.

This clonotype was counted only a few times. This chain joins TRBV18 and TRBJ1-1, with TRBD1 as a possible D gene (5 bases). V was cut by 4 bases and J by 1 base, with 7 bases left in between. This CDR3 is 13 amino acids long. Germline CDR1 reads KGHSH; CDR2 reads LQKENI. The CDR3 DNA reads TGTGCCAGCTCACAACAGGAGAACACTGAAGCTTTCTTT. Translated: CASSQQENTEAFF. Together with reference TRBV18 and TRBJ1-1, the CDR3 gives the full variable domain: NAGVMQNPRHLVRRRGQEARLRCSPMKGHSHVYWYRQLPEEGLKFMVYLQKENIIDESGMPKERFSAEFPKEGPSILRIQQVVRGDSAAYFCASSQQENTEAFFGQGTRLTVV.

This clonotype occurred many times. The rearrangement links TRBV15 to TRBJ2-2; no clear D. Trimming removed 0 bases from V and 6 bases from J, with 11 bases in between. The CDR3 is 15 residues long. CDR1 and CDR2 from the germline V gene are LNHNV and YYDKDF (reference sequence). The CDR3 loop reads CATSRDTAGSGELFF. CDR3 nucleotides: TGTGCCACCAGCAGAGATACCGCAGGCTCCGGGGAGCTGTTTTTT.

The chain carries TRBV4-1 and TRBJ1-2; possible D gene TRBD1, 6 bases. The CDR3 is made up of 17 amino acids. V was clipped by 3 bases and J by 3 bases, with 20 bases between them. Germline assignment: CDR1 MGHRA and CDR2 YSYEKL. This CDR3 is CASSQALPTGLDYGYTF. CDR3 sequence (DNA): TGCGCCAGCAGCCAGGCCCTTCCTACAGGGTTGGACTATGGCTACACCTTC.

This clonotype was observed at least ten times. V is TRBV3-1 and J is TRBJ1-6, with 7 bases that match TRBD1. The CDR3 covers 15 residues. Germline lookup yields CDR1 LGHDT and CDR2 YNNKEL (reference sequence). Trimming at V came to 5 bases and at J to 7 bases, leaving 8 bases not matched to a gene. This CDR3 reads CASSSTGATNSPLHF. The DNA of the CDR3 is TGTGCCAGCAGCTCAACAGGGGCGACCAATTCACCCCTCCACTTT.

This clonotype was observed a handful of times. The chain joins TRBV4-1 to TRBJ2-6; D gene uncertain. Germline CDR1 is MGHRA and CDR2 is YSYEKL. Trimming cost V 2 bases and J 0 bases, with 5 bases left between them. CDR3 size: 15 residues. The CDR3 region has the DNA TGCGCCAGCAGCCAATTCAGCTCTGGGGCCAACGTCCTGACTTTC. Translating gives CASSQFSSGANVLTF.

The sample holds many counts of this clonotype. The chain carries TRBV7-2 and TRBJ2-1; 12 bases match TRBD2. The junction had 10 bases not matched to a gene; V was cut back by 2 bases and J by 8 bases. Germline-derived CDR1 and CDR2 are SGHTA and FQGNSA. There are 17 residues in the CDR3. The CDR3 loop reads CASSLQSLAGGPDEQFF. The DNA for the CDR3 is TGTGCCAGCAGCTTACAGTCCCTAGCGGGAGGGCCGGATGAGCAGTTCTTC. Full variable domain (outside the CDR3, taken from reference TRBV7-2 and TRBJ2-1): GAGVSQSPSNKVTEKGKDVELRCDPISGHTALYWYRQSLGQGLEFLIYFQGNSAPDKSGLPSDRFSAERTGGSVSTLTIQRTQQEDSAVYLCASSLQSLAGGPDEQFFGPGTRLTVL.

This clonotype was counted only a few times. J is TRBJ1-4 and V is TRBV10-2; D unresolved. V lost 6 bases and J lost 5, with 10 bases in between. There are 13 residues in the CDR3. The germline V gene has CDR1 WSHSY and CDR2 SAAADI. The CDR3 region is CASRDGLNEKLFF. The CDR3 nucleotides are TGCGCCAGCAGGGACGGGTTGAATGAAAAACTGTTTTTT.

Only a few counts were recorded for this clonotype. The J gene is TRBJ1-5, the V gene TRBV27; 9 bases line up with TRBD1. V was pared by 5 bases and J by 9 bases, with 8 bases of the junction left unmatched. The CDR3 runs 14 residues. Germline CDR1 is MNHEY and CDR2 is SMNVEV (reference sequence). The CDR3 loop reads CASSDTGGPRPQHF. The CDR3, as DNA: TGTGCCAGCAGTGATACAGGGGGCCCGCGGCCCCAGCATTTT.

This clonotype was seen many times. This chain connects TRBV7-8 to TRBJ2-3; TRBD2 agrees at 7 bases. V lost 1 base and J lost 3; bases outside the gene matches: 10. Germline V CDR1 and CDR2: SGHVS, FQNEAQ. The CDR3 has 17 residues. CDR3 amino acids: CASSLVSVGTNTDTQYF. The DNA for the CDR3 is TGTGCCAGCAGCTTAGTCTCGGTGGGGACTAATACAGATACGCAGTATTTT.

This clonotype came up many times. In nucleotides, the CDR3 is TGTGCCAGCAGCTTACCCCGAGTTTTCTTGGGCGGATACTACGAGCAGTACTTC. This codes for CASSLPRVFLGGYYEQYF. V is TRBV11-1 and J is TRBJ2-7; D gene uncertain. Deletions cut 2 bases from V and 3 bases from J, with 23 bases between. Looked up from germline, CDR1 is SGHAT and CDR2 is FQDESV (reference sequence). The CDR3 covers 18 residues. The variable domain in full, with the rest retrieved from reference TRBV11-1 and TRBJ2-7, is EAEVAQSPRYKITEKSQAVAFWCDPISGHATLYWYRQILGQGPELLVQFQDESVVDDSQLPKDRFSAERLKGVDSTLKIQPAELGDSAMYLCASSLPRVFLGGYYEQYFGPGTRLTVT.

This clonotype was observed at least ten times. The V gene is TRBV2, the J gene TRBJ2-5; 9 nucleotides align to TRBD2. Losses at the gene ends were 7 bases for V and 1 base for J; bases not matched to a gene: 7. Germline V gene lookup returns CDR1 SNHLY and CDR2 FYNNEI. The CDR3 has 15 residues. The CDR3 region has the DNA TGTGCCAGCATGGGGGGTAGCGGGGGCCAAGAGACCCAGTACTTC. It is translated as CASMGGSGGQETQYF.

This clonotype was observed a handful of times. J is TRBJ2-7 and V is TRBV18, with TRBD1 identical over 9 bases. Trimming removed 3 bases from V and 5 bases from J; junction bases left unmatched: 2. The V gene's germline CDR1 is KGHSH and CDR2 LQKENI. The length of the CDR3 is 13 residues. CDR3 DNA sequence: TGTGCCAGCTCACCGGGACAGGGCAACGAGCAGTACTTC. The encoded protein is CASSPGQGNEQYF.

This clonotype has a count of ten or more. The chain employs TRBV12-3 or TRBV12-4 and TRBJ1-3; D not resolved. The V gene lost 3 bases and the J gene lost 1 base, with 4 bases spanning the gap. The CDR3 consists of 13 residues. The CDR3 bases are TGTGCCAGCAGTTTGGAGTCTGGAAACACCATATATTTT. Translating it yields CASSLESGNTIYF.

The table lists this clonotype with a few counts. The J gene is TRBJ2-1, the V gene TRBV29-1; D may correspond to TRBD1 or TRBD2 (5 bases each). This CDR3 is built from 14 residues. The ends were cut back, 7 bases at V and 3 bases at J, with 16 bases in the middle. Germline CDR1 SQVTM, CDR2 ANQGSEA. For the CDR3, the DNA is TGCAGCGCCCCGGGACCACCTATCTACAATGAGCAGTTCTTC. It yields the protein CSAPGPPIYNEQFF.

The rearrangement joins TRBV10-2 to TRBJ1-2, with D unclear. This CDR3 has 13 residues. Germline loops: CDR1 WSHSY, CDR2 SAAADI. With 6 bases removed from V and 6 bases from J, the gap between germline ends came to 14 bases. The CDR3 sequence is CASRKRDSDGYTF. CDR3 coding DNA: TGCGCCAGCAGGAAGAGAGATTCCGATGGCTACACCTTC.

In its sample, this clonotype was seen many times. The V call is TRBV10-3, the J call TRBJ1-2; D is unclear. Germline CDR1 is ENHRY and CDR2 is SYGVKD. V lost 6 bases and J 0 bases, leaving 5 bases between the germline ends. CDR3 length: 12 amino acids. In DNA form, the CDR3 reads TGTGCCATCAGCGGCTCTAACTATGGCTACACCTTC. Translated, it gives CAISGSNYGYTF.

This chain uses TRBV29-1 with TRBJ1-1; no clear D. Germline CDR1 reads SQVTM; CDR2 reads ANQGSEA. Trimming shortened V by 1 base and J by 0 bases, and 15 bases separated the two germline ends. The CDR3 consists of 16 residues. The CDR3 is CSVEGIMAVMNTEAFF. As DNA, the CDR3 is TGCAGCGTTGAAGGAATCATGGCAGTTATGAACACTGAAGCTTTCTTT.

This clonotype was seen many times. V and J are TRBV27 and TRBJ1-2; TRBD1 matches 9 bases. The V segment lost 4 bases and the J segment 3 bases; nucleotides outside the gene matches: 3. The CDR3 spans 14 residues. Germline V gives CDR1 MNHEY, CDR2 SMNVEV (reference sequence). As DNA, the CDR3 is TGTGCCAGCAGTTCCAGGGACAGGGACTATGGCTACACCTTC. Encoded protein: CASSSRDRDYGYTF.

This clonotype came up many times. The junction and the germline gene differ at one end; a read error may be behind it. This chain links TRBV7-2 with TRBJ2-1; either TRBD1 or TRBD2 may supply D (5 bases each). In germline, CDR1 is SGHTA, CDR2 FQGNSA. The CDR3 has 16 residues. CDR3 in DNA: TGTGCCAGCAGATTAGGGGCGGGCCGCTCCTACAATGAGCAGTTCTTC. Translating it yields CASRLGAGRSYNEQFF.

This clonotype has ten or more counts. The chain combines TRBV29-1 with TRBJ2-5; D is perhaps TRBD1 (6 bases). The length of the CDR3 is 12 residues. In germline, CDR1 is SQVTM, CDR2 ANQGSEA. Trimming cost V 7 bases and J 7 bases, with 16 bases left between them. The CDR3 sequence is CSATIQGGTQYF. CDR3 DNA: TGCAGCGCTACTATACAGGGCGGGACCCAGTACTTC.